Below, 24 T cell receptor beta chains from the same sample are listed, as sequenced in a study of blood T cell repertoires in COVID-19. Repertoires were generated with immunoSEQ multiplex PCR, while TCRdb's copy carries only in-frame clones and drops some. The table records 100,000 to 150,000 clones, around 81% of them present only once. The source material was peripheral blood. Source of these receptors: a man aged 55 to 70 with acute or convalescent COVID-19.

J is TRBJ1-1 and V is TRBV5-8; D is unresolved. CDR1 and CDR2 (germline): SGHTS, YDEGEE. V dropped 1 base and J dropped 8 bases, with 9 bases sitting between them. This CDR3 has 12 amino acids. CDR3 sequence: CASSLRGVEAFF. In nucleotides, the CDR3 is TGTGCCAGCAGCTTGAGAGGTGTGGAAGCTTTCTTT. Complete variable domain (other parts from reference TRBV5-8 and TRBJ1-1): EAGVTQSPTHLIKTRGQQATLRCSPISGHTSVYWYQQALGLGLQFLLWYDEGEERNRGNFPPRFSGRQFPNYSSELNVNALELEDSALYLCASSLRGVEAFFGQGTRLTVV.

A word on this clone: The same CDR3 can be traced to other DNA sequences in this sample. This chain joins TRBV2 and TRBJ1-5; D remains ambiguous. The V end lost 6 bases, the J end lost 4 bases, and 10 bases lay between the germline ends. The CDR3 has 13 amino acids. Germline CDR1 and CDR2: SNHLY and FYNNEI. CDR3 residues: CASSPEFNQPQHF. CDR3 DNA sequence: TGTGCCAGCAGCCCTGAGTTTAATCAGCCCCAGCATTTT.

The chain joins TRBV2 to TRBJ1-2; 9 nucleotides match TRBD1. This CDR3 spans 14 amino acids. Germline-derived CDR1 and CDR2 are SNHLY and FYNNEI. V was clipped by 4 bases and J by 8 bases; unmatched bases: 8. The DNA of the CDR3 is TGTGCCAGCAGTGGTCCCGGGACAGGGAACGGCTACACCTTC. It translates to CASSGPGTGNGYTF. Looking up the rest from reference TRBV2 and TRBJ1-2 gives the full variable domain: EPEVTQTPSHQVTQMGQEVILRCVPISNHLYFYWYRQILGQKVEFLVSFYNNEISEKSEIFDDQFSVERPDGSNFTLKIRSTKLEDSAMYFCASSGPGTGNGYTFGSGTRLTVV.

The chain uses TRBV5-8 and TRBJ2-7; TRBD1 aligns across 10 bases. There are 17 residues in the CDR3. Germline assignment: CDR1 SGHTS and CDR2 YDEGEE. J gave up 2 bases and V 5 bases, and 13 bases lay outside the gene matches. CDR3 amino acids: CASRDYEGQGRTYEQYF. CDR3 nucleotides: TGTGCCAGCAGGGACTACGAGGGACAGGGGCGGACCTACGAGCAGTACTTC.

This chain links TRBV13 with TRBJ1-3; the D gene is possibly TRBD1 (5 bases). CDR1 and CDR2 from the germline V gene are PRHDT and FYEKMQ (reference sequence). This CDR3 region has 15 residues. V gave up 3 bases and J gave up 3 bases, with 12 bases separating them. The CDR3 bases are TGTGCCAGCAGCTTTGGAGGGGCGGATGGAAACACCATATATTTT. It is translated as CASSFGGADGNTIYF.

The CDR3 is CASSKDRGPSYEQYF. The CDR3 DNA reads TGTGCCAGTAGTAAAGACAGGGGCCCCTCCTACGAGCAGTACTTC. V and J are TRBV19 and TRBJ2-7; 8 bases map to TRBD1. V dropped 4 bases and J dropped 0; count of bases not matched to a gene: 5. CDR1 is LNHDA and CDR2 is SQIVND in the germline V gene (reference sequence). The CDR3 runs 15 residues.

This chain uses TRBV6-4 with TRBJ2-1; D is uncertain. Looked up from germline, CDR1 is MRHNA and CDR2 is SNTAGT. The CDR3 totals 14 residues. Deletions cut 4 bases from V and 8 bases from J, with 15 bases between. This CDR3 reads CASSVSPSRYEQFF. The CDR3 DNA reads TGTGCCAGCAGTGTATCGCCTAGTCGGTATGAGCAGTTCTTC.

The chain links TRBV18 to TRBJ2-7; possible D gene TRBD2, 6 bases. The length of the CDR3 is 12 residues. The V and J ends lost 6 bases and 0 bases respectively, with 6 bases between them. Germline-derived CDR1 and CDR2 are KGHSH and LQKENI. In DNA form, the CDR3 reads TGTGCCAGCTCGACTAGCTCCTACGAGCAGTACTTC. This encodes CASSTSSYEQYF.

This chain links TRBV24-1 with TRBJ1-2; weak D call: TRBD1 (5 bases). Germline V gene sequence: CDR1 KGHDR, CDR2 SFDVKD. V lost 1 base and J 8 bases, leaving 7 bases between the germline ends. This CDR3 region has 12 residues. This CDR3 reads CATSDLRGGYTF. The CDR3 nucleotides read TGTGCCACCAGTGATTTAAGGGGAGGCTACACCTTC.

The V call is TRBV10-1, the J call TRBJ2-2; TRBD2 matches 8 bases. Germline values: CDR1 WNHNN, CDR2 SYGVQD (reference sequence). The CDR3 spans 15 residues. Unmatched junction bases numbered 12, after V lost 8 bases and J lost 7 bases. This chain's CDR3 is CASGSAGEGHGELFF. The CDR3 nucleotides read TGCGCCAGCGGATCAGCGGGAGAAGGGCACGGGGAGCTGTTTTTT.

This chain links TRBV24-1 with TRBJ1-2, with 7 bases that match TRBD1. CDR1 KGHDR and CDR2 SFDVKD come from the germline V gene. The CDR3 contains 14 residues. Trimming took 4 bases from V and 4 from J; bases not matched to a gene: 5. CDR3 in amino acids: CATSEGQTVYGYTF. As DNA, the CDR3 is TGTGCCACCAGTGAGGGACAGACCGTCTATGGCTACACCTTC.

This sequence joins TRBV5-5 and TRBJ1-2; 9 bases are shared with TRBD1. The CDR3 consists of 15 residues. The ends lost 4 bases at V and 5 bases at J; junction bases unmatched: 9. Looked up from germline, CDR1 is SGHKS and CDR2 is YYEKEE (reference sequence). The chain's CDR3 is CASSVTGQGSYGYTF. The CDR3 DNA reads TGTGCCAGCAGCGTGACGGGACAGGGCTCGTATGGCTACACCTTC.

This clone was recorded once. Here the CDR3 DNA reads TGTGCCAGCAGCTTAGGCAGGGTCCCAGATACGCAGTATTTT. Translated, it gives CASSLGRVPDTQYF. V usage is TRBV11-2 and J usage is TRBJ2-3, with TRBD1 as a possible D gene (5 bases). Germline CDR1 is SGHAT and CDR2 is FQNNGV. Deletions cut 1 base from V and 4 bases from J, with 9 bases between. The CDR3 contains 14 residues.

This chain connects TRBV9 to TRBJ2-3, with TRBD2 as a possible D gene (6 bases). The germline V gene encodes CDR1 SGDLS and CDR2 YYNGEE. The CDR3 runs 17 residues. V gave up 3 bases and J gave up 0 bases, with 17 bases separating them. The CDR3: CASSGGTSLQSTDTQYF. The DNA of the CDR3 is TGTGCCAGCAGCGGCGGGACTTCCTTACAGAGCACAGATACGCAGTATTTT.

The V and J genes are TRBV18 and TRBJ1-3; 9 bases line up with TRBD1. Germline loops: CDR1 KGHSH, CDR2 LQKENI. There are 15 residues in the CDR3. V was clipped by 3 bases and J by 6 bases; unmatched bases: 6. The CDR3: CASSPAGQGLNTIYF. DNA of the CDR3: TGTGCCAGCTCACCGGCGGGACAGGGACTAAACACCATATATTTT.

The V gene is TRBV24-1, the J gene TRBJ1-5; 10 bases fit TRBD1. V was clipped by 5 bases and J by 9 bases; unmatched bases: 12. Germline CDR1 reads KGHDR; CDR2 reads SFDVKD. The CDR3 contains 16 residues. The CDR3, as DNA: TGTGCCACCAGTGCGCGGGACAGGGGCTCGAGGGGGCCCCAGCATTTT. This codes for CATSARDRGSRGPQHF.

The chain links TRBV5-1 to TRBJ1-2, with 7 bases that match TRBD1. The V and J ends lost 5 bases and 1 base, in that order; junction bases with no gene match: 14. CDR3 length equals 17 residues. The germline gives CDR1 SGHRS, CDR2 YFSETQ. For the CDR3, the DNA is TGCGCCAGCAGATTCCAGGACAGGCTCAGCCTTAACTATGGCTACACCTTC. Translation gives CASRFQDRLSLNYGYTF.

J is TRBJ2-7 and V is TRBV6-5, with D possibly being TRBD2 (6 bases). Deletions cut 6 bases from V and 4 bases from J, with 16 bases between. CDR1 and CDR2 (germline): MNHEY, SVGAGI. The CDR3 is 14 residues long. CDR3 in amino acids: CASSWGGPTYEQYF. The CDR3 nucleotides are TGTGCCAGCAGCTGGGGAGGTCCCACTTACGAGCAGTACTTC.

The J gene is TRBJ1-1, the V gene TRBV2, with TRBD1 as a possible D gene (5 bases). The CDR3 runs to 11 residues. Germline assignment: CDR1 SNHLY and CDR2 FYNNEI. V was shortened by 11 bases and J by 7 bases, with 14 bases between the two germline ends. The DNA for the CDR3 is TGTGCCTCTCAGCTAGACAGTGAAGCTTTCTTT. It is translated as CASQLDSEAFF.

The chain uses TRBV2 and TRBJ2-7; D is unclear. The CDR3 runs to 10 residues. V was shortened by 4 bases and J by 4 bases, with 2 bases between the two germline ends. Germline values: CDR1 SNHLY, CDR2 FYNNEI. In DNA, the CDR3 is TGTGCCAGCAGTGCTTACGAGCAGTACTTC. This encodes CASSAYEQYF. Full variable domain (missing parts from reference TRBV2 and TRBJ2-7): EPEVTQTPSHQVTQMGQEVILRCVPISNHLYFYWYRQILGQKVEFLVSFYNNEISEKSEIFDDQFSVERPDGSNFTLKIRSTKLEDSAMYFCASSAYEQYFGPGTRLTVT.

The J gene is TRBJ2-7, the V gene TRBV10-3; D unclear. V was trimmed by 3 bases and J by 1 base, leaving 4 bases between them. CDR3 length: 12 residues. Germline CDR1 reads ENHRY; CDR2 reads SYGVKD. CDR3: CAISETSYEQYF. The CDR3 DNA sequence: TGTGCCATCAGTGAAACATCCTACGAGCAGTACTTC.

The V call is TRBV24-1, the J call TRBJ2-5; 10 nucleotides align to TRBD1. CDR1 and CDR2 (germline): KGHDR, SFDVKD. The trim removed 3 bases at V and 9 bases at J, leaving 15 bases unmatched. The CDR3 consists of 17 residues. The CDR3 reads CATSDRRGQGLLVAQYF. The CDR3 DNA reads TGTGCCACCAGTGATCGCCGGGGACAGGGGCTCTTAGTGGCCCAGTACTTC.

The gene calls are TRBV21-1 and TRBJ1-6; TRBD1, the table's D call, was not compared with the DNA. TRBV21-1 corresponds to a pseudogene. This CDR3 has 15 residues. CDR3 bases: TGTGCCAGCAGCATACCGGACAGAGATAATTCACCCCTCCACTTT. This sequence encodes CASSIPDRDNSPLHF.

The V and J genes are TRBV2 and TRBJ1-1; 8 nucleotides match TRBD1. This CDR3 contains 14 residues. V trimming: 4 bases; J trimming: 1 base; junction bases outside the gene matches: 2. Germline V lookup: CDR1 SNHLY, CDR2 FYNNEI. The CDR3 reads CASSVDRGNTEAFF. Written as DNA, the CDR3 is TGTGCCAGCAGTGTCGACAGGGGGAACACTGAAGCTTTCTTT. Drawing the rest from reference TRBV2 and TRBJ1-1, the complete variable domain is EPEVTQTPSHQVTQMGQEVILRCVPISNHLYFYWYRQILGQKVEFLVSFYNNEISEKSEIFDDQFSVERPDGSNFTLKIRSTKLEDSAMYFCASSVDRGNTEAFFGQGTRLTVV.